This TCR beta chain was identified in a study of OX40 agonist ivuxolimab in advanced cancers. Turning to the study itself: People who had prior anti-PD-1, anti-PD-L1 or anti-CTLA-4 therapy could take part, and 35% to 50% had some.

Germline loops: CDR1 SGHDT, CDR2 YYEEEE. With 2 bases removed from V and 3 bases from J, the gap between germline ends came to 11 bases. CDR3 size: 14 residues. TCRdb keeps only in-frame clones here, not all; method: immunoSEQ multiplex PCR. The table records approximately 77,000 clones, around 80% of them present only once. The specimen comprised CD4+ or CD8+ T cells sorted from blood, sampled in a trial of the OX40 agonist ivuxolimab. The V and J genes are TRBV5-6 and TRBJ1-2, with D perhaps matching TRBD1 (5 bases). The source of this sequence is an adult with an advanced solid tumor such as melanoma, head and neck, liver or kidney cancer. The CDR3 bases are TGTGCCAGCAGCTTCACAGCGGGGGACTATGGCTACACCTTC. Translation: CASSFTAGDYGYTF.